This T cell receptor (beta chain) emerged from a study of T cells expressing NK-cell markers. Across the study: The study drew TCR beta repertoires from sorted CD3+CD56+NKG2C+, CD3+CD56+NKG2C- and CD3+CD56-NKG2C+ T cells. Among the eight sequenced donors, seven tested HCMV-seropositive and one tested seronegative. Study-wide points: It remained uncertain whether the expanded NKG2C+ T cell clones were specific for HCMV antigens. In several donors, dominant clonotypes made up roughly 25-60.1% of CD3+CD56-NKG2C+ cells.

Using the 5' RACE reads, TCRdb records one entry per CDR3 protein without DNA. The table lists 400,000 to 450,000 distinct CDR3 sequences. On this clonotype itself: Its specificity is not known.

This clonotype was sampled from a woman aged 18-69 years in good health. Sequencing input: blood T cells: a sorted CD56 or NKG2C T cell subset, CD4+ or CD8+ T cells, or bulk PBMC T cells (not recorded which).

This chain's CDR3 is CSARDKSSGGYEQYF. The J gene is TRBJ2-7, the V gene TRBV20-1; TCRdb gives TRBD2 as the D gene, but with no DNA this cannot be confirmed. The CDR3 is 15 amino acids. Germline V gene lookup returns CDR1 DFQATT and CDR2 SNEGSKA (reference sequence).